These 15 T cell receptor beta chains were sequenced from one sample in a study of molecular identifiers for immune sequencing clone quantification. TCRdb re-called the PCR reads through MiXCR, storing one row per CDR3 protein. The sample includes about 40,000 distinct CDR3 sequences, 24% of them seen just once. The sample was naive CD8+ T cells from blood, with Jurkat cell RNA spiked in. Documented subset: FACS-sorted CD8+CD4-CCR7+CD45RA+ naive T cells. These receptors were taken from a human donor in good health. Some libraries in this study had Jurkat cell RNA spiked in.

The sample holds many counts of this clonotype. The gene calls are TRBV6-5 and TRBJ2-2; 8 bases align to TRBD1. V dropped 10 bases and J dropped 3; count of bases not matched to a gene: 10. The CDR3 has 15 residues. Germline lookup yields CDR1 MNHEY and CDR2 SVGAGI. The CDR3 is CATRTQTGDTGELFF. As DNA, the CDR3 is TGTGCCACCAGAACCCAGACAGGGGACACCGGGGAGCTGTTTTTT.

This clonotype came up many times. The chain combines TRBV13 with TRBJ2-1; 9 bases line up with TRBD2. V trimming: 3 bases; J trimming: 8 bases; junction bases outside the gene matches: 11. The length of the CDR3 is 16 residues. The germline CDR1 and CDR2 sequences are PRHDT and FYEKMQ (reference sequence). CDR3 DNA: TGTGCCAGCAGCTTCCCGGGACTAGCACACCGGGATGAGCAGTTCTTC. Residues: CASSFPGLAHRDEQFF.

V is TRBV6-6 and J is TRBJ2-7; D might be TRBD2 (6 bases). The germline gives CDR1 MNHNY, CDR2 SVGAGI (reference sequence). The CDR3 consists of 14 residues. V lost 6 bases and J 4 bases, leaving 16 bases between the germline ends. The CDR3, as DNA: TGTGCCAGCAGACCTTGGGAGGTCCCTTACGAGCAGTACTTC. Amino acid sequence: CASRPWEVPYEQYF.

There are many counts of this clonotype. V is TRBV5-6 and J is TRBJ1-6; 9 nucleotides line up with TRBD1. J lost 9 bases, V lost 4 bases, and 5 bases had no gene match. From germline, CDR1 is SGHDT and CDR2 YYEEEE. The CDR3 is 14 residues long. The CDR3 here is CASSSGTGSSPLHF. CDR3 coding DNA: TGTGCCAGCAGCAGTGGGACAGGGAGTTCACCCCTCCACTTT.

Worth noting for this clonotype: This may stem from a read error, because a much larger clone lies one nucleotide away. This CDR3 reads CASSMGTRTAYDEQFF. The CDR3 region has the DNA TGTGCCAGTAGTATGGGAACCAGGACAGCCTACGATGAGCAGTTCTTC. This chain uses TRBV19 with TRBJ2-1, with D possibly being TRBD1 (6 bases). This CDR3 is 16 amino acids long. In germline, CDR1 is LNHDA, CDR2 SQIVND (reference sequence).

This clonotype was seen ten or more times. The rearrangement joins TRBV27 to TRBJ2-3; D is undetermined. Trimming cost V 3 bases and J 3 bases, with 4 bases left between them. The CDR3 runs 12 residues. Germline lookup yields CDR1 MNHEY and CDR2 SMNVEV (reference sequence). CDR3 loop: CASSFLTDTQYF. The CDR3 region has the DNA TGTGCCAGCAGTTTCCTAACAGATACGCAGTATTTT.

This clonotype has a count of ten or more. This chain uses TRBV29-1 with TRBJ1-1; possible D gene TRBD1, 6 bases. Per germline, CDR1 SQVTM and CDR2 ANQGSEA. This CDR3 has 14 amino acids. V was shortened by 3 bases and J by 4 bases, with 15 bases between the two germline ends. The CDR3 DNA follows: TGCAGCGTTGAGGGGGTAGGAGGGGGCACTGAAGCTTTCTTT. Amino acids: CSVEGVGGGTEAFF.

This clonotype has at least ten counts. The V gene is TRBV5-1, the J gene TRBJ2-3; 7 bases are shared with TRBD2. The V gene's germline CDR1 is SGHRS and CDR2 YFSETQ. The CDR3 totals 14 residues. The ends lost 2 bases at V and 1 base at J; junction bases unmatched: 1. The CDR3 DNA is TGCGCCAGCAGCTTAACTAGCGGCACAGATACGCAGTATTTT. Residues: CASSLTSGTDTQYF.

Ten or more counts support this clonotype. The V and J genes are TRBV6-5 and TRBJ2-5; 8 nucleotides match TRBD2. V dropped 6 bases and J dropped 1; count of bases not matched to a gene: 10. The CDR3 runs to 16 residues. Germline values: CDR1 MNHEY, CDR2 SVGAGI. The CDR3 is CASSSGTSLAQETQYF. DNA of the CDR3: TGTGCCAGCAGCTCCGGGACTAGTCTGGCCCAAGAGACCCAGTACTTC.

This clonotype was counted ten times or more. The rearrangement uses TRBV5-1 and TRBJ2-3; 10 bases line up with TRBD1. Trimming took 4 bases from V and 1 from J; bases not matched to a gene: 15. The V gene's germline CDR1 is SGHRS and CDR2 YFSETQ. The CDR3 contains 19 residues. The CDR3 nucleotides are TGCGCCAGCAGCCAACCGGGACAGGGGAGGGAATTAGGCACAGATACGCAGTATTTT. This encodes CASSQPGQGRELGTDTQYF.

This clonotype was picked up a small number of times. A much larger clonotype is one base distant, so this may be a read error. The gene calls are TRBV7-6 and TRBJ2-5; maybe TRBD2 (5 bases). Germline CDR1 SGHVS, CDR2 FNYEAQ. The CDR3 is 14 residues long. DNA for the CDR3: TGTGTCAGCAGCGGACCGGACGGCAAAGAGACCCAGTACTTC. It is translated as CVSSGPDGKETQYF.

This clonotype was recorded many times. The J gene is TRBJ2-3, the V gene TRBV6-5; TRBD1 agrees at 7 bases. With 6 bases clipped from V and 3 bases from J, the junction kept 9 bases outside the gene matches. Germline lookup yields CDR1 MNHEY and CDR2 SVGAGI. The CDR3 has 15 amino acids. CDR3 nucleotides: TGTGCCAGCAGGTACAGGGGCCGACCAACAGATACGCAGTATTTT. Translation: CASRYRGRPTDTQYF.

This clonotype was recorded at least ten times. CDR3 loop: CASSQAGKLDEQFF. CDR3 nucleotide sequence: TGTGCCAGCAGCCAAGCTGGCAAACTCGATGAGCAGTTCTTC. This chain links TRBV3-1 with TRBJ2-1; D is unresolved. Germline V lookup: CDR1 LGHDT, CDR2 YNNKEL (reference sequence). The CDR3 is 14 residues long. The V end was cut by 1 base, the J end by 8 bases, with 12 bases between.

This clonotype turned up a few times. This CDR3 is missing its conserved last phenylalanine or tryptophan, likely due to a read error. The chain links TRBV29-1 to TRBJ2-5, with 9 bases fitting TRBD1. The V segment lost 8 bases and the J segment 5 bases; nucleotides outside the gene matches: 9. This CDR3 contains 13 residues. Germline loops: CDR1 SQVTM, CDR2 ANQGSEA. CDR3 in amino acids: CSTRTGARETQYS. For the CDR3, the DNA is TGCAGCACAAGGACAGGGGCACGGGAGACCCAGTACTCC.

Concerning this clonotype itself: This may be a read error, as it is one base from a much larger clone. This sequence joins TRBV7-9 and TRBJ2-5; no clear D gene. Germline V gene sequence: CDR1 SEHNR, CDR2 FQNEAQ (reference sequence). CDR3 size: 15 residues. Between the trimmed V and J ends, which lost 1 base and 0 bases, there was a span of 9 bases. CDR3 protein: CASSLVMGNQETQYF. CDR3 DNA: TGTGCCAGCAGCTTAGTGATGGGGAACCAAGAGACCCAGTACTTC.